This entry lists 29 T cell receptor beta chains sequenced from one sample in a study of CD8+ T cells in alopecia areata. Sequencing used cDNA as its template, made by extracting RNA and reverse transcribing it. The assay was immunoSEQ multiplex PCR, and TCRdb's table has in-frame clones only and misses some. Of approximately 140,000 clones in the sample, more than 85% were seen once. Treatment defined: oral pan-JAK inhibitor, 5-10 mg twice daily. Sequenced material: CD8+ T cells sorted from blood, taken at week 4, from a patient treated with tofacitinib. Receptors were obtained from a human donor with alopecia areata.

The chain has TRBV29-1 and TRBJ2-7; D may correspond to TRBD1 or TRBD2 (5 bases each). Germline V CDR1 and CDR2: SQVTM, ANQGSEA. Trimming took off 4 bases at V and 4 bases at J, with 11 bases between the two ends. This CDR3 spans 12 amino acids. The CDR3 DNA reads as TGCAGCGTTGTGGGGGAAGGGTACGAGCAGTACTTC. Its protein is CSVVGEGYEQYF.

This clone occurred a few times. The sample contains more than one DNA sequence encoding this CDR3. The genes are TRBV30 and TRBJ2-2, with D tentatively TRBD2 (7 bases). CDR3 length: 15 amino acids. Germline V gene sequence: CDR1 GTSNPN, CDR2 SVGIG (reference sequence). The ends were cut back, 5 bases at V and 3 bases at J, with 16 bases in the middle. CDR3 loop: CAWAGEGRDTGELFF. The DNA for the CDR3 is TGTGCCTGGGCAGGGGAGGGTCGGGACACCGGGGAGCTGTTTTTT.

This chain uses TRBV6-5 with TRBJ2-2; D is undetermined. Between the trimmed V and J ends, which lost 2 bases and 3 bases, there was a span of 7 bases. Germline CDR1 MNHEY, CDR2 SVGAGI. CDR3 length: 14 amino acids. The CDR3, as DNA: TGTGCCAGCAGTTACGCAGGAGACACCGGGGAGCTGTTTTTT. It translates to CASSYAGDTGELFF.

Written as DNA, the CDR3 is TGCGCCAGCAGCCAACAACAGGGTGAGAACACTGAAGCTTTCTTT. As protein: CASSQQQGENTEAFF. The chain has TRBV4-1 and TRBJ1-1, with D perhaps TRBD1 (6 bases). The length of the CDR3 is 15 residues. Trimming left V 2 bases short and J 1 base short, with 11 bases between. CDR1 is MGHRA and CDR2 is YSYEKL in the germline V gene.

The gene calls are TRBV29-1 and TRBJ2-2; D ambiguous. Between the trimmed V and J ends, which lost 4 bases and 8 bases, there was a span of 8 bases. From germline, CDR1 is SQVTM and CDR2 ANQGSEA. The CDR3 runs to 11 residues. The CDR3 DNA reads TGCAGCGTTGCGATTACTGGGGAGCTGTTTTTT. Its translation: CSVAITGELFF.

The chain combines TRBV13 with TRBJ2-6, with 8 bases lining up with TRBD1. V dropped 4 bases and J dropped 0; count of bases not matched to a gene: 5. CDR3 length equals 17 residues. In germline, CDR1 is PRHDT, CDR2 FYEKMQ (reference sequence). This CDR3 reads CASSSGTGNSGANVLTF. The CDR3 DNA follows: TGTGCCAGCAGCTCGGGGACAGGAAACTCTGGGGCCAACGTCCTGACTTTC.

This clone was counted a few times. This rearrangement joins TRBV30 to TRBJ2-4, with D tentatively TRBD2 (5 bases). Germline values: CDR1 GTSNPN, CDR2 SVGIG (reference sequence). This CDR3 is built from 20 residues. The germline V and J ends were trimmed by 4 bases and 0 bases, with 28 bases remaining between them. Here the CDR3 DNA reads TGTGCCTGGATGAACTGGCGTGACTACAGCAACACTCTAGCCAAAAACATTCAGTACTTC. It specifies CAWMNWRDYSNTLAKNIQYF.

V gene TRBV19 combines with J gene TRBJ2-7; D gene uncertain. Per germline, CDR1 LNHDA and CDR2 SQIVND (reference sequence). The CDR3 is 14 amino acids. Trimming took off 1 base at V and 1 base at J, with 8 bases between the two ends. CDR3 nucleotides: TGTGCCAGTAGTATAGCCCTGGGATCCTACGAGCAGTACTTC. Its translation: CASSIALGSYEQYF.

The chain links TRBV5-6 to TRBJ2-3; possibly TRBD1 for D (5 bases). V was cut by 3 bases and J by 2 bases, with 7 bases left in between. Germline V lookup: CDR1 SGHDT, CDR2 YYEEEE. The CDR3 covers 13 residues. CDR3 amino acids: CASSSTVTDTQYF. CDR3 in DNA: TGTGCCAGCAGCTCGACAGTCACAGATACGCAGTATTTT.

The rearrangement links TRBV2 to TRBJ1-1; TRBD1 aligns across 8 bases. This CDR3 comprises 16 residues. Looked up from germline, CDR1 is SNHLY and CDR2 is FYNNEI. With 6 bases clipped from V and 4 bases from J, the junction kept 13 bases outside the gene matches. The CDR3 is CASSRSARGPSTEAFF. In nucleotides, the CDR3 is TGTGCCAGCAGCCGGTCGGCCAGGGGGCCCTCCACTGAAGCTTTCTTT. The full variable domain, with the rest looked up from reference TRBV2 and TRBJ1-1, is EPEVTQTPSHQVTQMGQEVILRCVPISNHLYFYWYRQILGQKVEFLVSFYNNEISEKSEIFDDQFSVERPDGSNFTLKIRSTKLEDSAMYFCASSRSARGPSTEAFFGQGTRLTVV.

V usage is TRBV15 and J usage is TRBJ2-7, with D uncertain. CDR1 is LNHNV, CDR2 YYDKDF, per germline (reference sequence). Trimming took off 2 bases at V and 2 bases at J, with 10 bases between the two ends. The length of the CDR3 is 14 residues. The CDR3, as DNA: TGTGCCACCAGCAGACCCGACTCGGCCTACGAGCAGTACTTC. It yields the protein CATSRPDSAYEQYF.

The chain recombines TRBV6-5 with TRBJ2-2; 7 nucleotides line up with TRBD1. The CDR3 length is 16 residues. Germline V gene sequence: CDR1 MNHEY, CDR2 SVGAGI. Germline trimming cut 4 bases from V and 3 bases from J; bases unmatched to any gene: 8. CDR3 protein: CASSLSGQPYTGELFF. CDR3 nucleotides: TGTGCCAGCAGTTTATCGGGACAGCCTTACACCGGGGAGCTGTTTTTT.

V and J are TRBV6-5 and TRBJ2-2, with 7 bases identical to TRBD2. Germline CDR1 and CDR2: MNHEY and SVGAGI. This CDR3 is 16 amino acids long. The J segment lost 2 bases and the V segment lost 0 bases, leaving 3 bases of the junction unmatched. The CDR3 coding sequence is TGTGCCAGCAGTTACTCGGGGGGGTCTAACACCGGGGAGCTGTTTTTT. Translating it yields CASSYSGGSNTGELFF.

This clone occurred a few times. V usage is TRBV5-4 and J usage is TRBJ1-2; tentatively, D is TRBD1 (6 bases). CDR1 SGHNT and CDR2 YYREEE come from the germline V gene (reference sequence). The CDR3 extends over 12 amino acids. The V gene lost 6 bases and the J gene lost 2 bases, with 8 bases spanning the gap. The CDR3 is CASTGQNYGYTF. CDR3 sequence (DNA): TGTGCCAGCACCGGACAGAACTATGGCTACACCTTC. The whole variable domain, filled in from reference TRBV5-4 and TRBJ1-2, reads ETGVTQSPTHLIKTRGQQVTLRCSSQSGHNTVSWYQQALGQGPQFIFQYYREEENGRGNFPPRFSGLQFPNYSSELNVNALELDDSALYLCASTGQNYGYTFGSGTRLTVV.

V is TRBV27 and J is TRBJ1-5, with 9 bases lining up with TRBD1. Germline trimming cut 5 bases from V and 3 bases from J; bases unmatched to any gene: 5. CDR3 length equals 15 residues. The germline V gene encodes CDR1 MNHEY and CDR2 SMNVEV (reference sequence). The chain's CDR3 is CASSVRDRANQPQHF. CDR3 in DNA: TGTGCCAGCAGTGTCCGGGACAGGGCCAATCAGCCCCAGCATTTT.

V is TRBV5-4 and J is TRBJ2-1; 8 bases map to TRBD2. V lost 4 bases to trimming and J lost 6 bases; unmatched junction nucleotides: 12. CDR3 size: 16 residues. Looked up from germline, CDR1 is SGHNT and CDR2 is YYREEE (reference sequence). The CDR3 here is CASSPPASGGGNEQFF. The CDR3 DNA is TGTGCCAGCAGCCCGCCCGCCTCGGGAGGGGGCAATGAGCAGTTCTTC.

V usage is TRBV5-1 and J usage is TRBJ2-1; 14 bases match TRBD2. V dropped 4 bases and J dropped 0; count of bases not matched to a gene: 9. CDR3 length: 19 residues. CDR1 is SGHRS, CDR2 YFSETQ, per germline. This CDR3 reads CASSTSGLAGGDSYNEQFF. The CDR3 coding sequence is TGCGCCAGCAGCACCTCCGGACTAGCGGGAGGAGACTCCTACAATGAGCAGTTCTTC.

V usage is TRBV5-4 and J usage is TRBJ2-5; 7 bases match TRBD1. Germline CDR1 SGHNT, CDR2 YYREEE (reference sequence). The CDR3 covers 17 residues. Trimming took 0 bases from V and 5 from J; bases not matched to a gene: 13. CDR3 DNA sequence: TGTGCCAGCAGCTTGGTTGGGGACAGAGCAAATGAGGAGACCCAGTACTTC. It encodes CASSLVGDRANEETQYF.

The chain combines TRBV30 with TRBJ2-7; unclear D gene. This CDR3 comprises 14 residues. CDR1 and CDR2 from the germline V gene are GTSNPN and SVGIG (reference sequence). V shed 1 base and J shed 5 bases, with 15 bases lying between them. The chain's CDR3 is CAWSGGRFGNEQYF. CDR3 bases: TGTGCCTGGAGTGGGGGTCGGTTTGGGAACGAGCAGTACTTC.

The rearrangement joins TRBV27 to TRBJ2-3; 15 bases line up with TRBD2. Per germline, CDR1 MNHEY and CDR2 SMNVEV (reference sequence). Trimming took 5 bases from V and 5 from J; bases not matched to a gene: 11. The CDR3 is 18 residues long. In nucleotides, the CDR3 is TGTGCCAGCAGTAGCCCCGGACTAGCGGGGGGGAGGGGAGATACGCAGTATTTT. It specifies CASSSPGLAGGRGDTQYF.

The V and J genes are TRBV29-1 and TRBJ2-7; 10 bases agree with TRBD2. J gave up 3 bases and V 6 bases, and 8 bases lay outside the gene matches. Germline loops: CDR1 SQVTM, CDR2 ANQGSEA. The CDR3 has 14 residues. The CDR3 bases are TGCAGCGTCGAACTAGCGGGGACCTTCTACGAGCAGTACTTC. Amino acid sequence: CSVELAGTFYEQYF.

The rearrangement uses TRBV29-1 and TRBJ2-7, with D perhaps TRBD1 (6 bases). Per germline, CDR1 SQVTM and CDR2 ANQGSEA. V lost 3 bases and J lost 2, with 14 bases in between. This CDR3 spans 14 amino acids. CDR3 coding DNA: TGCAGCGTTGAGGTTACTGGACAGACCTACGAGCAGTACTTC. It is translated as CSVEVTGQTYEQYF.

The V and J genes are TRBV6-6 and TRBJ1-5; D is uncertain. Per the germline V gene, CDR1 is MNHNY and CDR2 is SVGAGI (reference sequence). The CDR3 length is 15 residues. The germline V and J ends were trimmed by 6 bases and 0 bases, with 12 bases remaining between them. The chain's CDR3 is CASRRETTSNQPQHF. The CDR3 DNA reads TGTGCCAGCAGACGCGAAACAACTAGCAATCAGCCCCAGCATTTT.

The CDR3 loop is CASSFAQRGGGYTEAFF. CDR3 sequence (DNA): TGTGCCAGCAGCTTTGCACAGAGGGGCGGAGGGTACACTGAAGCTTTCTTT. The chain links TRBV7-9 to TRBJ1-1; D might be TRBD1 (5 bases). V shed 3 bases and J shed 3 bases, with 20 bases lying between them. The CDR3 is 17 amino acids. Germline V lookup: CDR1 SEHNR, CDR2 FQNEAQ (reference sequence).

V gene TRBV4-1 combines with J gene TRBJ2-7, with TRBD1 matching 10 bases. Germline V gene data show CDR1 as MGHRA and CDR2 as YSYEKL. V lost 0 bases to trimming and J lost 1 base; unmatched junction nucleotides: 0. The length of the CDR3 is 15 residues. The CDR3 loop reads CASSQEDRGSYEQYF. The CDR3 nucleotides read TGCGCCAGCAGCCAAGAGGACAGGGGGTCCTACGAGCAGTACTTC.

This chain joins TRBV29-1 and TRBJ1-2, with a possible D match to TRBD1 (5 bases). In germline, CDR1 is SQVTM, CDR2 ANQGSEA. The germline V and J ends were trimmed by 0 bases and 2 bases, with 13 bases remaining between them. The CDR3 totals 15 residues. The CDR3 bases are TGCAGCGTTGAAGACACCGTGGGGGGAAACTATGGCTACACCTTC. Translated, it gives CSVEDTVGGNYGYTF. Variable domain in full (rest from reference TRBV29-1 and TRBJ1-2): SAVISQKPSRDICQRGTSLTIQCQVDSQVTMMFWYRQQPGQSLTLIATANQGSEATYESGFVIDKFPISRPNLTFSTLTVSNMSPEDSSIYLCSVEDTVGGNYGYTFGSGTRLTVV.

This chain joins TRBV29-1 and TRBJ2-1; D might be TRBD2 (7 bases). CDR3 length: 16 amino acids. Germline assignment: CDR1 SQVTM and CDR2 ANQGSEA. V shed 1 base and J shed 7 bases, with 20 bases lying between them. The CDR3 here is CSVEGSAGAHGNEQFF. For the CDR3, the DNA is TGCAGCGTTGAAGGCTCTGCGGGGGCCCACGGGAATGAGCAGTTCTTC.

The chain is built from TRBV27 and TRBJ2-5, with 7 bases aligning to TRBD1. Germline V gene sequence: CDR1 MNHEY, CDR2 SMNVEV (reference sequence). With V trimmed by 5 bases and J by 5 bases, 20 bases remained unmatched. The CDR3 runs to 18 residues. The CDR3 nucleotides are TGTGCCAGCAGTACAGAAAGACAGGGTGTCGGGGTGGTCGAGACCCAGTACTTC. As protein: CASSTERQGVGVVETQYF.

The V gene is TRBV29-1, the J gene TRBJ2-2, with D perhaps being TRBD1 or TRBD2 (5 bases each). V dropped 4 bases and J dropped 4 bases, with 13 bases sitting between them. CDR3 length: 14 amino acids. Germline V gene sequence: CDR1 SQVTM, CDR2 ANQGSEA. This CDR3 reads CSVGGSGSTGELFF. As DNA, the CDR3 is TGCAGCGTTGGGGGGAGCGGAAGCACCGGGGAGCTGTTTTTT.